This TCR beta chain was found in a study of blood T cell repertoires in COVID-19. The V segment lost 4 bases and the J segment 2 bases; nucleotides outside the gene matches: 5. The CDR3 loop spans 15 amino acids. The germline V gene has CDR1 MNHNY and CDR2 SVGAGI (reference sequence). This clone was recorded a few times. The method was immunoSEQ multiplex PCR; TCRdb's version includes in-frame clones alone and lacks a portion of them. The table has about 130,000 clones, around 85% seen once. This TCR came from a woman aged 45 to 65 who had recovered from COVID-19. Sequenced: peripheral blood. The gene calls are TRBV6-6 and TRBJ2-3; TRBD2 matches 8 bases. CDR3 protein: CASSWTSPTTDTQYF. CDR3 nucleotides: TGTGCCAGCAGTTGGACTAGCCCCACCACAGATACGCAGTATTTT.